The 14 T cell receptor beta chains listed next were all sequenced from one sample in a study of long-term antiretroviral therapy in people with HIV (dated by TCRdb to 2022 to 2024). The immunoSEQ hsTCRB v3.0 assay was used at survey level resolution to sequence the TRB variable region. TCRdb retrieved this table from immuneACCESS and kept in-frame rearrangements only. Not all clones are present; in checked studies, unresolved V genes account for under half, and no reason is known for the remainder. The sample table shows about 19,000 clones, and roughly 89% are seen once. The ten biggest clones cover 4.1% of the sample. The sequenced sample was unsorted PBMCs, obtained 2.1 years after starting antiretroviral therapy. Receptors originate from a man younger than 35 with HIV.

The chain carries TRBV4-1 and TRBJ1-4, with 7 bases fitting TRBD1. Germline V gene data show CDR1 as MGHRA and CDR2 as YSYEKL. The V and J ends lost 2 bases and 0 bases, in that order; junction bases with no gene match: 6. The CDR3 has 17 amino acids. This CDR3 reads CASSQMDRLATNEKLFF. CDR3 nucleotides: TGCGCCAGCAGCCAAATGGACAGGCTCGCAACTAATGAAAAACTGTTTTTT.

The V call is TRBV5-1, the J call TRBJ2-7; D is undetermined. The germline gives CDR1 SGHRS, CDR2 YFSETQ. Trimming shortened V by 4 bases and J by 3 bases, and 8 bases separated the two germline ends. There are 12 residues in the CDR3. Here the CDR3 DNA reads TGCGCCAGCAGCCAGGATTTCTACGAGCAGTACTTC. It yields the protein CASSQDFYEQYF.

This chain links TRBV10-3 with TRBJ1-3; TRBD1 aligns across 7 bases. The germline gives CDR1 ENHRY, CDR2 SYGVKD. This CDR3 region has 18 residues. V gave up 5 bases and J gave up 0 bases; unmatched junction bases: 13. CDR3 in DNA: TGTGCCATCAGTTGGGACAGCTCTACCACCTCCTCTGGAAACACCATATATTTT. Amino acid sequence: CAISWDSSTTSSGNTIYF.

The V gene is TRBV7-3, the J gene TRBJ2-3; TRBD2 matches 7 bases. The CDR3 spans 15 residues. Trimming cost V 2 bases and J 2 bases; bases outside gene matches: 4. The germline V gene has CDR1 SGHTA and CDR2 FQGTGA. The CDR3, as DNA: TGTGCCAGCAGCTTAGCCGGGAGGTTCACAGATACGCAGTATTTT. Its protein is CASSLAGRFTDTQYF.

The chain joins TRBV4-1 to TRBJ1-1; D gene unclear. This CDR3 has 14 residues. Trimming left V 4 bases short and J 0 bases short, with 9 bases between. Germline V gene lookup returns CDR1 MGHRA and CDR2 YSYEKL. Written as DNA, the CDR3 is TGCGCCAGCAGCCGTGGCGGGATGAACACTGAAGCTTTCTTT. Translating gives CASSRGGMNTEAFF.

The chain combines TRBV4-3 with TRBJ2-2; D assignment may be TRBD1 or TRBD2 (5 bases each). V was shortened by 4 bases and J by 1 base, with 10 bases between the two germline ends. Germline-derived CDR1 and CDR2 are LGHNA and YSLEER. The CDR3 is 15 residues long. CDR3 sequence (DNA): TGCGCCAGCAGCCGTGGGACGGTGAACACCGGGGAGCTGTTTTTT. Translating gives CASSRGTVNTGELFF.

V usage is TRBV9 and J usage is TRBJ1-6; D is unclear. The V and J ends lost 2 bases and 5 bases respectively, with 8 bases between them. This CDR3 has 14 residues. CDR1 and CDR2 from the germline V gene are SGDLS and YYNGEE. The CDR3 DNA follows: TGTGCCAGCAGCGTTGGGCAGAATAATTCACCCCTCCACTTT. This codes for CASSVGQNNSPLHF.

The genes are TRBV19 and TRBJ1-1; tentatively, D is TRBD1 (5 bases). The V end lost 4 bases, the J end lost 10 bases, and 16 bases lay between the germline ends. CDR1 is LNHDA and CDR2 is SQIVND in the germline V gene (reference sequence). This CDR3 is 13 amino acids long. The chain's CDR3 is CASSTNSGAGAFF. The CDR3 nucleotides are TGTGCCAGTAGTACCAACAGTGGGGCAGGAGCTTTCTTT.

This sequence joins TRBV7-6 and TRBJ2-2; 7 bases line up with TRBD1. V lost 5 bases to trimming and J lost 6 bases; unmatched junction nucleotides: 9. The CDR3 spans 15 residues. Per germline, CDR1 SGHVS and CDR2 FNYEAQ. In DNA form, the CDR3 reads TGTGCCAGCAGCCCTGGGACAGCTTCGTCCGGGGAGCTGTTTTTT. It yields the protein CASSPGTASSGELFF.

This chain uses TRBV19 with TRBJ2-2, with D possibly matching TRBD1 (6 bases). CDR1 and CDR2 (germline): LNHDA, SQIVND (reference sequence). There are 16 residues in the CDR3. V lost 4 bases to trimming and J lost 4 bases, with 16 bases between them. The CDR3 sequence: CASSKLRTELTGELFF. The CDR3 nucleotides read TGTGCCAGTAGTAAACTGAGGACAGAACTCACCGGGGAGCTGTTTTTT.

CDR3 region: CASSQLSGEDYGYTF. DNA of the CDR3: TGCGCCAGCAGCCAACTTTCAGGGGAGGACTATGGCTACACCTTC. The chain is built from TRBV4-3 and TRBJ1-2; D might be TRBD1 (6 bases). CDR3 size: 15 residues. CDR1 is LGHNA, CDR2 YSLEER, per germline. V was trimmed by 2 bases and J by 3 bases, leaving 13 bases between them.

This chain connects TRBV6-1 to TRBJ1-1, with TRBD1 matching 7 bases. This CDR3 is built from 13 residues. V lost 6 bases to trimming and J lost 3 bases; unmatched junction nucleotides: 4. Germline CDR1 is MNHNS and CDR2 is SASEGT. The CDR3 spells CASRNRGDTEAFF. For the CDR3, the DNA is TGTGCCAGCAGAAACAGGGGTGACACTGAAGCTTTCTTT.

This clone was seen a few times. Sequence at one end of the junction differs from germline and may be a read error. The J gene is TRBJ2-7, the V gene TRBV7-7; perhaps D is TRBD1 or TRBD2 (5 bases each). Germline V gene lookup returns CDR1 SSHAT and CDR2 FNYEAQ (reference sequence). CDR3 length: 13 amino acids. The CDR3 region is CASSIGTDYEQYF. For the CDR3, the DNA is TGTGCTAGCAGCATCGGGACGGACTACGAGCAGTACTTC.

The chain links TRBV2 to TRBJ1-4, with a possible D match to TRBD1 (5 bases). Germline CDR1 and CDR2: SNHLY and FYNNEI. This CDR3 has 13 amino acids. Trimming shortened V by 8 bases and J by 7 bases, and 14 bases separated the two germline ends. The CDR3 loop is CASQGRRAEKLFF. The CDR3 bases are TGTGCCAGCCAGGGTAGGCGGGCTGAAAAACTGTTTTTT.